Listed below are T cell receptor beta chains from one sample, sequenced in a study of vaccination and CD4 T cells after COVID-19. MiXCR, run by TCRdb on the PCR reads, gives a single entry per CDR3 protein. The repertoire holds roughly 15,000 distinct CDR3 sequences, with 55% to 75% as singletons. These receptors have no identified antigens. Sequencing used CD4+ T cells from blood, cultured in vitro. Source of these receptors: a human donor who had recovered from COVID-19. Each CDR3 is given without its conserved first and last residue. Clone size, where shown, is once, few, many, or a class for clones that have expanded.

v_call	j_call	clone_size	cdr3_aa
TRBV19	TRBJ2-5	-	ASSDMGGQTQY
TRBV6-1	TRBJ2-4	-	ASITGTESIQY
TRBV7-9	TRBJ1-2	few	ASSPTVGGDSGYT
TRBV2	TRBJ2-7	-	ASSEVSTSNEQY
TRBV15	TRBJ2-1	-	ATSRDFRPGGLLYNEQF
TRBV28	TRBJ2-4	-	ASSQPGLAGGPIAKNIQY
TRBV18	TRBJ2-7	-	ASSPDRGGSYEQY
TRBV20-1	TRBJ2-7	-	SARDLTSGRSGEQY
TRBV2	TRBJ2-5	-	ASRPGPGQVRRETQY
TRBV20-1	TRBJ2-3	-	SAGTSGRRTDTQY
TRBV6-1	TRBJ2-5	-	ASSRKTSGIGTQY
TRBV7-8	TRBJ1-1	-	ASSPGQFSAKNTEAF
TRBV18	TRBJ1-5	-	ASSLNQGQGSQPQH
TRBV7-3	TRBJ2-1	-	ASSSPGLAGANEQF
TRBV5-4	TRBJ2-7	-	ASSLSGGRQY
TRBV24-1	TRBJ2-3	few	ATSLALGTDTQY
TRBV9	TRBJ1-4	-	ASSVGQGMREKLF
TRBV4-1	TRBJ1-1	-	ASSQPYNYDSDSEAF
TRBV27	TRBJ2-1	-	ARDRRLVEQF
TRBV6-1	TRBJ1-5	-	ASSEGSVRRQPQH
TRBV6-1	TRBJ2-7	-	ASHRYFEGRSYEQY
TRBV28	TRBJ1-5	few	ASSTWDGNSNQPQH
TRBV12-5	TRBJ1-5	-	ASGAGVHQPQH
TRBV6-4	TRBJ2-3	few	ASSEQRTDTQY
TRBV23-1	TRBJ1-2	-	ASWKGYT
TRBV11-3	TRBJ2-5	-	ASSLNTETQY
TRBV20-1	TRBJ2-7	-	SATHPTDSYEQY
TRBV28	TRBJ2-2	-	ASIRTATGELF
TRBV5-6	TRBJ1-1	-	ASSTGRGTEAF
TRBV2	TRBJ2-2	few	ASSGTVTGELF
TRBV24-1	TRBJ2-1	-	ATLDDSHNEQF
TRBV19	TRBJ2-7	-	ASSLSGLAAYEQY
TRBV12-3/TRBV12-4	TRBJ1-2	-	ASLEGTDYGYT
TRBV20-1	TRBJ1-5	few	SARDGKGFRNQPQH
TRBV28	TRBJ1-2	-	ASSFPAIRGYT
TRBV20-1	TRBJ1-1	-	SASPQGRVTEAF
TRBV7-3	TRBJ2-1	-	ASSNILAGSYNEQF
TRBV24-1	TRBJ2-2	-	ATSEGQGWTGELF
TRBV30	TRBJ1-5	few	AWQQGGMDQPQH
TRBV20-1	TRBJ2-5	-	SAPTRAQETQY
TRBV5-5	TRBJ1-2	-	ASSPGPPDGYT
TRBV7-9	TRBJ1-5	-	ASSFSGDQPQH
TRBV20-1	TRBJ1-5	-	SASRPTAYRVGVFWSNQPQH
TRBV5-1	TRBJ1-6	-	ASRKGSTPSSPLH
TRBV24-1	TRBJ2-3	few	ATSDLSVQDPQY
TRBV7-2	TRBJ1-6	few	ASSSSTGYNSPLH
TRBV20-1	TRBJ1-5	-	SANRGTGTGATYSNQPQH